The next 25 T cell receptor beta chains were all read from a single sample in a study of PD-L1 blockade in urothelial cancer (dated by TCRdb to 2016 to 2017). The time point label of this sample denotes: pretreatment peripheral blood. The library relied on the immunoSEQ multiplex PCR assay. The clones in this table, taken by TCRdb from immuneACCESS, are in-frame only. Not every clone is retained; where verified, under half of the shortfall comes from an unresolved V gene, and the cause of the rest is unknown. This sample is represented by about 72,000 clones; approximately 87% of them were singletons. The ten largest clonotypes hold 4.5% to 5% of the sample. The specimen was PBMCs, collected around atezolizumab (anti-PD-L1) treatment. These receptors came from a man in his sixties or seventies with urothelial cancer.

This sequence joins TRBV28 and TRBJ2-7; no reliable D call. Trimming cost V 6 bases and J 7 bases, with 10 bases left between them. The germline CDR1 and CDR2 sequences are MDHEN and SYDVKM. This CDR3 contains 11 residues. The chain's CDR3 is CASRNMWEQYF. The CDR3 DNA follows: TGTGCCAGCAGAAACATGTGGGAGCAGTACTTC. The complete variable domain, with remaining parts taken from reference TRBV28 and TRBJ2-7, reads DVKVTQSSRYLVKRTGEKVFLECVQDMDHENMFWYRQDPGLGLRLIYFSYDVKMKEKGDIPEGYSVSREKKERFSLILESASTNQTSMYLCASRNMWEQYFGPGTRLTVT.

The CDR3 loop reads CASSLTGTRSGNTIYF. Here the CDR3 DNA reads TGTGCCAGCAGCTTAACAGGAACACGATCTGGAAACACCATATATTTT. This chain links TRBV5-6 with TRBJ1-3; D perhaps matches TRBD1 (5 bases). The CDR3 loop spans 16 amino acids. V shed 2 bases and J shed 1 base, with 13 bases lying between them. Germline CDR1 is SGHDT and CDR2 is YYEEEE.

J is TRBJ1-4 and V is TRBV28, with a possible D match to TRBD1 (5 bases). Trimming pared 4 bases from V and 1 base from J, leaving 10 bases between. CDR3 size: 15 residues. The germline V gene has CDR1 MDHEN and CDR2 SYDVKM. In DNA form, the CDR3 reads TGTGCCAGCAGTTCCTTGGGGGGAACTAATGAAAAACTGTTTTTT. Translating it yields CASSSLGGTNEKLFF.

The chain is built from TRBV4-1 and TRBJ2-3, with 10 bases lining up with TRBD2. Germline assignment: CDR1 MGHRA and CDR2 YSYEKL. The CDR3 sequence is 14 residues long. V lost 6 bases and J lost 3; bases outside the gene matches: 3. CDR3 sequence reads: CASRTTSGTDTQYF. The CDR3 coding sequence is TGCGCCAGCAGAACGACTAGCGGGACAGATACGCAGTATTTT.

This clone has a handful of counts. The V gene is TRBV5-1, the J gene TRBJ2-3; 9 nucleotides align to TRBD1. The CDR3 runs to 18 residues. Germline assignment: CDR1 SGHRS and CDR2 YFSETQ. With 0 bases clipped from V and 2 bases from J, the junction kept 10 bases outside the gene matches. The CDR3 reads CASSLVPRQGVNTDTQYF. The CDR3 nucleotides are TGCGCCAGCAGCTTGGTGCCTCGACAGGGGGTAAACACAGATACGCAGTATTTT.

V gene TRBV6-6 combines with J gene TRBJ2-5; D perhaps matches TRBD1 (6 bases). Trimming took off 7 bases at V and 2 bases at J, with 17 bases between the two ends. The germline gives CDR1 MNHNY, CDR2 SVGAGI (reference sequence). The CDR3 spans 15 residues. The DNA of the CDR3 is TGTGCCAGCACCCTGGACAGCGTTAGACAAGAGACCCAGTACTTC. Its translation: CASTLDSVRQETQYF.

The J gene is TRBJ2-7, the V gene TRBV29-1, with D perhaps TRBD1 (6 bases). Trimming took off 5 bases at V and 3 bases at J, with 14 bases between the two ends. CDR3 size: 13 residues. Germline lookup yields CDR1 SQVTM and CDR2 ANQGSEA. CDR3 sequence reads: CSVKQGFDYEQYF. The CDR3 region has the DNA TGCAGCGTTAAACAGGGATTTGACTACGAGCAGTACTTC.

This sequence joins TRBV4-2 and TRBJ2-1; TRBD2 agrees at 13 bases. The CDR3 contains 22 residues. CDR1 and CDR2 from the germline V gene are LGHNA and YNFKEQ. V lost 0 bases and J lost 6; bases outside the gene matches: 20. In DNA, the CDR3 is TGTGCCAGCAGCCAAGATCAGGCCTACTGGGACAGGGGACTAGCGGGACTCAATGAGCAGTTCTTC. Protein: CASSQDQAYWDRGLAGLNEQFF.

The J gene is TRBJ2-7, the V gene TRBV6-4; no clear D gene. The CDR3 is made up of 10 amino acids. Germline V gives CDR1 MRHNA, CDR2 SNTAGT. V was trimmed by 9 bases and J by 4 bases, leaving 7 bases between them. CDR3 sequence reads: CARRVYEQYF. DNA for the CDR3: TGTGCCAGACGAGTTTACGAGCAGTACTTC.

The rearrangement uses TRBV6-5 and TRBJ2-2, with 8 bases fitting TRBD2. V gave up 6 bases and J gave up 5 bases; unmatched junction bases: 8. The CDR3 has 15 residues. From germline, CDR1 is MNHEY and CDR2 SVGAGI. The CDR3: CASSFTRLATGELFF. CDR3 in DNA: TGTGCCAGCAGCTTTACCCGACTAGCGACCGGGGAGCTGTTTTTT.

The rearrangement links TRBV6-1 to TRBJ2-7; 9 bases agree with TRBD2. CDR1 and CDR2 (germline): MNHNS, SASEGT. V dropped 7 bases and J dropped 1; count of bases not matched to a gene: 5. The length of the CDR3 is 14 residues. CDR3 DNA: TGTGCCAGCACCCTGACTAGCGGATCCTACGAGCAGTACTTC. Translation gives CASTLTSGSYEQYF.

The chain uses TRBV28 and TRBJ2-7; 11 nucleotides line up with TRBD2. Trimming at V came to 7 bases and at J to 3 bases, leaving 11 bases not matched to a gene. The germline V gene has CDR1 MDHEN and CDR2 SYDVKM. The CDR3 is made up of 16 amino acids. The CDR3 spells CASTLRRLAGGYEQYF. The CDR3 DNA reads TGTGCCAGCACCTTAAGGAGGCTAGCGGGAGGCTACGAGCAGTACTTC.

The rearrangement uses TRBV5-1 and TRBJ2-5; maybe TRBD2 (5 bases). CDR3 length: 14 amino acids. Germline V gene sequence: CDR1 SGHRS, CDR2 YFSETQ. Trimming took off 3 bases at V and 2 bases at J, with 11 bases between the two ends. The CDR3 reads CASSSLAGQETQYF. As DNA, the CDR3 is TGCGCCAGCAGCTCCCTAGCCGGGCAAGAGACCCAGTACTTC.

The chain combines TRBV5-4 with TRBJ2-7; 10 bases match TRBD2. Germline V gives CDR1 SGHNT, CDR2 YYREEE (reference sequence). Trimming cost V 1 base and J 2 bases; bases outside gene matches: 9. The CDR3 is made up of 17 amino acids. The CDR3: CASSLPAGGLATYEQYF. The DNA for the CDR3 is TGTGCCAGCAGCTTGCCAGCGGGGGGACTAGCGACCTACGAGCAGTACTTC.

The V and J genes are TRBV5-4 and TRBJ1-1, with D perhaps matching TRBD1 (6 bases). The CDR3 runs to 18 residues. Germline CDR1 and CDR2: SGHNT and YYREEE (reference sequence). Between the trimmed V and J ends, which lost 2 bases and 2 bases, there was a span of 22 bases. As DNA, the CDR3 is TGTGCCAGCAGCTTTCCAGGGGTGTTCTCAACCTTAAACACTGAAGCTTTCTTT. It is translated as CASSFPGVFSTLNTEAFF.

As concerns this clone: The sample contains more than one DNA sequence encoding this CDR3. V and J are TRBV5-1 and TRBJ2-1; 14 bases match TRBD2. The CDR3 consists of 16 residues. Trimming cost V 0 bases and J 4 bases; bases outside gene matches: 0. CDR1 SGHRS and CDR2 YFSETQ come from the germline V gene. The CDR3 coding sequence is TGCGCCAGCAGCTTGGGACTAGCGGGAGGGTACAATGAGCAGTTCTTC. This codes for CASSLGLAGGYNEQFF.

This sequence joins TRBV28 and TRBJ1-5, with D maybe TRBD1 (6 bases). The CDR3 totals 14 residues. The V end was cut by 8 bases, the J end by 0 bases, with 11 bases between. Germline V gene data show CDR1 as MDHEN and CDR2 as SYDVKM. The DNA for the CDR3 is TGTGCCAGCTCTAGAGGGGGTAGCAATCAGCCCCAGCATTTT. This gives the protein CASSRGGSNQPQHF.

CDR3 region: CASSLGGAAGVRRDEQFF. Here the CDR3 DNA reads TGTGCCAGCAGCTTAGGTGGGGCAGCGGGAGTCCGAAGAGATGAGCAGTTCTTC. This chain uses TRBV7-9 with TRBJ2-1, with TRBD2 identical over 8 bases. The CDR3 is 18 amino acids. V shed 1 base, J shed 8 bases, and the junction held 16 bases outside the gene matches. CDR1 and CDR2 from the germline V gene are SEHNR and FQNEAQ (reference sequence).

V is TRBV6-6 and J is TRBJ2-7; 9 nucleotides line up with TRBD2. Germline assignment: CDR1 MNHNY and CDR2 SVGAGI (reference sequence). There are 15 residues in the CDR3. J gave up 0 bases and V 10 bases, and 10 bases lay outside the gene matches. CDR3 sequence: CATQIAGASSYEQYF. The CDR3 DNA is TGTGCCACACAGATAGCGGGGGCGAGCTCCTACGAGCAGTACTTC.

The chain uses TRBV18 and TRBJ2-1; TRBD2 agrees at 10 bases. Germline V lookup: CDR1 KGHSH, CDR2 LQKENI. Trimming at V came to 3 bases and at J to 4 bases, leaving 9 bases not matched to a gene. This CDR3 region has 17 residues. In DNA, the CDR3 is TGTGCCAGCTCACCTCCTGGAGCGGGAGGGATATACAATGAGCAGTTCTTC. Protein product: CASSPPGAGGIYNEQFF.

The chain is built from TRBV7-7 and TRBJ2-2; a weak D match, TRBD1 (6 bases). The CDR3 runs to 17 residues. The ends were cut back, 5 bases at V and 6 bases at J, with 22 bases in the middle. Germline CDR1 is SSHAT and CDR2 is FNYEAQ (reference sequence). The chain's CDR3 is CASSATTGPPFAGELFF. CDR3 DNA: TGTGCCAGCAGCGCGACCACAGGGCCCCCATTTGCCGGGGAGCTGTTTTTT.

The chain recombines TRBV4-1 with TRBJ2-7, with 9 bases identical to TRBD1. Germline CDR1 is MGHRA and CDR2 is YSYEKL. The CDR3 sequence is 15 residues long. The J segment lost 7 bases and the V segment lost 1 base, leaving 8 bases of the junction unmatched. The CDR3, as DNA: TGCGCCAGCAGCCAAGTTGTAGGACAGGGGTTTGAGCAGTACTTC. Translating it yields CASSQVVGQGFEQYF.

The chain joins TRBV6-1 to TRBJ2-1; 7 bases fit TRBD1. Germline V gene lookup returns CDR1 MNHNS and CDR2 SASEGT. The CDR3 totals 15 residues. Unmatched junction bases numbered 4, after V lost 1 base and J lost 4 bases. CDR3 nucleotide sequence: TGTGCCAGCAGTGAAGGGCCGGGACAGTACAATGAGCAGTTCTTC. This translates into CASSEGPGQYNEQFF.

J is TRBJ2-2 and V is TRBV19; D is possibly TRBD2 (7 bases). Per the germline V gene, CDR1 is LNHDA and CDR2 is SQIVND (reference sequence). Trimming pared 5 bases from V and 0 bases from J, leaving 13 bases between. The CDR3 loop spans 16 amino acids. The CDR3 DNA sequence: TGTGCCAGTAGTGGGGGGGGGACAACGAACACCGGGGAGCTGTTTTTT. Amino acid sequence: CASSGGGTTNTGELFF.

V gene TRBV6-1 combines with J gene TRBJ2-3; D remains ambiguous. CDR3 length equals 12 residues. V lost 6 bases and J 14 bases, leaving 18 bases between the germline ends. Looked up from germline, CDR1 is MNHNS and CDR2 is SASEGT. This CDR3 reads CASSALRSIPYF. In DNA form, the CDR3 reads TGTGCCAGCAGCGCACTCCGTTCGATTCCGTATTTT.